This T cell receptor (beta chain) was documented in a study of blood T cells in healthy people across ages. Findings and limits, study-wide: CMV status of donors was unknown, possibly confounding expanded clonotype changes. The percentage of naive T cells correlated strongly with TCR beta diversity.

The CDR3 spans 14 residues. Germline values: CDR1 MGHDK, CDR2 SYGVNS. Between the trimmed V and J ends, which lost 8 bases and 6 bases, there was a span of 16 bases. Primers used in a second PCR of roughly 6 to 11 cycles were a sample-barcoded 5' primer and a J-beta primer mix. Every molecule of cDNA carried a tag from a template-switch adaptor with 12 random nucleotides. TCRdb processed the 5' RACE reads anew with MiXCR; each CDR3 protein has one entry. The sample carries approximately 850,000 distinct CDR3 sequences, 58% recorded once. On this clonotype: Its antigen is not identified.

Sequencing was done on a sample of blood. The source is a man aged 25-40 years in good health. The J gene is TRBJ1-4, the V gene TRBV25-1; D ambiguous. CDR3 residues: CASAQRFSHEKLFF. The CDR3 nucleotides are TGTGCCAGCGCCCAGCGATTTTCTCATGAAAAACTGTTTTTT.